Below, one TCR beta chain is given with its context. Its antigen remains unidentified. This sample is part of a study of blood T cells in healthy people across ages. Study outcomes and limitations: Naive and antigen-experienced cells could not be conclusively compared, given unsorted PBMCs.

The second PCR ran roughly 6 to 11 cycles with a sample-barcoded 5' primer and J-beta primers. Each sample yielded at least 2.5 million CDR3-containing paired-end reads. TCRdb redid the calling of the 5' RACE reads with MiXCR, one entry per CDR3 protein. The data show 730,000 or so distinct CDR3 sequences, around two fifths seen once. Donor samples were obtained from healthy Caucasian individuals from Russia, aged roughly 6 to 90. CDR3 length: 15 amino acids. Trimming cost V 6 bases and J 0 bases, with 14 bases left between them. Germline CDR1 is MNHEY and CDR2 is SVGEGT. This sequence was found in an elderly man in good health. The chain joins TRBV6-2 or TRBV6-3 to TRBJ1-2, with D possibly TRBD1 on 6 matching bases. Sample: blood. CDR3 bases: TGTGCCAGCAGGGCGACAGGAGCTCCTAACTATGGCTACACCTTC. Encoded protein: CASRATGAPNYGYTF.